This T cell receptor (beta chain) is drawn from a study of spatial heterogeneity in lung cancer. MiXCR was run by TCRdb on the 5' RACE reads, yielding one entry per CDR3 protein. The table records under 150,000 distinct CDR3 sequences, roughly a tenth of them present only once. This sample's time point: blood at routine non-recurrence follow-up after resection. Unsorted whole RNA from tumor, nontumor lung or frozen PBMC underwent sequencing. The CDR3 spans 13 residues. The sequence derives from a female donor with early-stage non-small cell lung cancer. V usage is TRBV21-1 and J usage is TRBJ1-1; TRBD1, as called in the table, went unchecked against the DNA. TRBV21-1 is labeled a pseudogene. Material: PBMCs, obtained at follow-up. CDR3: CASSKNRSFEAFF. The CDR3 bases are TGTGCCAGCAGCAAGAACAGGTCTTTTGAAGCTTTCTTT.